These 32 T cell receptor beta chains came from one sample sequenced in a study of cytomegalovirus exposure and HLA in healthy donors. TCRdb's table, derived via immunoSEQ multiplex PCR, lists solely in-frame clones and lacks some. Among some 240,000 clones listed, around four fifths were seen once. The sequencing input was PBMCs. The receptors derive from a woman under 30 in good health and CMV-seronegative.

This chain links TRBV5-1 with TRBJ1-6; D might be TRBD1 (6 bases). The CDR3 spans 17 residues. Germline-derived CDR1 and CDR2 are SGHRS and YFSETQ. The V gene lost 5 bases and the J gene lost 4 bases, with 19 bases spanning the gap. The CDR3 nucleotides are TGCGCCAGCAGTCTCGAGGGTGGAGGGGGTTATAATTCACCCCTCCACTTT. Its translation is CASSLEGGGGYNSPLHF.

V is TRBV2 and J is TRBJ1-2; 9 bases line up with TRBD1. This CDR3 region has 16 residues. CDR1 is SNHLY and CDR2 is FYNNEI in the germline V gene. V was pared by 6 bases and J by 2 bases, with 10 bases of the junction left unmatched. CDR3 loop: CASSLGQGNFNYGYTF. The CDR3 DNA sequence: TGTGCCAGCAGCCTCGGACAGGGGAATTTCAACTATGGCTACACCTTC.

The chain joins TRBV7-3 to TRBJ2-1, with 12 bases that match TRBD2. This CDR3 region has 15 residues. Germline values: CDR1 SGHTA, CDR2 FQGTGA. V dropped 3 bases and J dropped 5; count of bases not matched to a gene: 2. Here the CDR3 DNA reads TGTGCCAGCAGCTTCGGACTAGCGGGAAACAATGAGCAGTTCTTC. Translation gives CASSFGLAGNNEQFF.

CDR3 nucleotides: TGCGCCAGCAGCTTGATGGGGGGGCCGAGCACCGGGGAGCTGTTTTTT. Translated, it gives CASSLMGGPSTGELFF. The chain links TRBV5-1 to TRBJ2-2, with D possibly TRBD2 on 7 matching bases. Germline V gives CDR1 SGHRS, CDR2 YFSETQ. The CDR3 sequence is 16 residues long. V was cut by 1 base and J by 4 bases, with 14 bases left in between. The full variable domain, rest sourced from reference TRBV5-1 and TRBJ2-2, is KAGVTQTPRYLIKTRGQQVTLSCSPISGHRSVSWYQQTPGQGLQFLFEYFSETQRNKGNFPGRFSGRQFSNSRSEMNVSTLELGDSALYLCASSLMGGPSTGELFFGEGSRLTVL.

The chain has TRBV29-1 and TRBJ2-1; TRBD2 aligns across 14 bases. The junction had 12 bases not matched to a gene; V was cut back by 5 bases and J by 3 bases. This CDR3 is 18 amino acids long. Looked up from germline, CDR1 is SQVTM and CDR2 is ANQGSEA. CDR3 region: CSVNRLAGGRARYNEQFF. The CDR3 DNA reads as TGCAGCGTTAACCGACTAGCGGGAGGGAGGGCCCGCTACAATGAGCAGTTCTTC.

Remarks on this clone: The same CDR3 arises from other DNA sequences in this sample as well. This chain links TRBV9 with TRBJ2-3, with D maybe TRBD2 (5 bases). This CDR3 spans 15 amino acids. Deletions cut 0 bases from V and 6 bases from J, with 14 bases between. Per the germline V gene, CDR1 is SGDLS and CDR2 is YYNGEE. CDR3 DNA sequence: TGTGCCAGCAGCGTAGGGCTAGCCGGTTCGGATACGCAGTATTTT. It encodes CASSVGLAGSDTQYF.

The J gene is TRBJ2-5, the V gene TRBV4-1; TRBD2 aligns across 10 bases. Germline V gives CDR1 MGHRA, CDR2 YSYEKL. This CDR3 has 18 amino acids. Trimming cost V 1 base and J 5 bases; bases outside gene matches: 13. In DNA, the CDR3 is TGCGCCAGCAGCCAAGGACAGGTTTCTAGCGGGAGTGGGGAGACCCAGTACTTC. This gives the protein CASSQGQVSSGSGETQYF.

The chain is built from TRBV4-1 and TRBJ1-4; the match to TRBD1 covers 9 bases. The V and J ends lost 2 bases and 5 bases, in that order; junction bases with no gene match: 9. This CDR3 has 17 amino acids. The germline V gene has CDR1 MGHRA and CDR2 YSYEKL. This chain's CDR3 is CASSQPTRGQGNEKLFF. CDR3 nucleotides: TGCGCCAGCAGCCAACCAACTCGGGGACAGGGAAATGAAAAACTGTTTTTT.

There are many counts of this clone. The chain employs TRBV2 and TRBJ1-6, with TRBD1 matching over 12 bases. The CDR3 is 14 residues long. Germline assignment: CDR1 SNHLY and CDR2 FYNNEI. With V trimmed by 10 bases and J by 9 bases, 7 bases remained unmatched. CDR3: CATGTGGAGSPLHF. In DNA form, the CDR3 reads TGTGCCACCGGGACAGGGGGCGCAGGTTCACCCCTCCACTTT.

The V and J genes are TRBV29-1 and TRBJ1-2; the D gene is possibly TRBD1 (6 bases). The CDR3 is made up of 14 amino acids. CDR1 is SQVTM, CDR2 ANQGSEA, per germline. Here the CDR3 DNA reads TGCACCGCCTTCGAGGTTCGGGGGGCGGGTGGCTACACCTTC. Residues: CTAFEVRGAGGYTF. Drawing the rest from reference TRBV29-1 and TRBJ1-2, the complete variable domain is SAVISQKPSRDICQRGTSLTIQCQVDSQVTMMFWYRQQPGQSLTLIATANQGSEATYESGFVIDKFPISRPNLTFSTLTVSNMSPEDSSIYLCTAFEVRGAGGYTFGSGTRLTVV.

The CDR3 DNA is TGTGCCACCAGCCAAAACAAAGGGAGGGAAAAACTGTTTTTT. This sequence encodes CATSQNKGREKLFF. The chain links TRBV15 to TRBJ1-4; D unclear. This CDR3 has 14 amino acids. Germline CDR1 is LNHNV and CDR2 is YYDKDF (reference sequence). Trimming took 5 bases from V and 8 from J, leaving 15 bases between them.

CDR3 loop: CASSIYRGTATNEKLFF. For the CDR3, the DNA is TGTGCCAGTAGTATTTACCGGGGGACTGCAACTAATGAAAAACTGTTTTTT. The chain is built from TRBV19 and TRBJ1-4; D may be TRBD1 (5 bases). This CDR3 has 17 residues. The ends were cut back, 3 bases at V and 0 bases at J, with 14 bases in the middle. CDR1 is LNHDA and CDR2 is SQIVND in the germline V gene (reference sequence).

CDR3 region: CASSWTGADGYTF. CDR3 in DNA: TGTGCCAGCAGCTGGACAGGGGCAGATGGCTACACCTTC. The chain carries TRBV7-2 and TRBJ1-2, with 9 bases identical to TRBD1. V lost 4 bases and J lost 6; bases outside the gene matches: 3. The CDR3 covers 13 residues. Looked up from germline, CDR1 is SGHTA and CDR2 is FQGNSA.

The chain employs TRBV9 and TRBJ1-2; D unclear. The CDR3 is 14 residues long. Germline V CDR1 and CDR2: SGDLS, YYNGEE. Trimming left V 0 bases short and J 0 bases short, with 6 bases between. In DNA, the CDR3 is TGTGCCAGCAGCGTAGCGGGATCTAACTATGGCTACACCTTC. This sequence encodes CASSVAGSNYGYTF.

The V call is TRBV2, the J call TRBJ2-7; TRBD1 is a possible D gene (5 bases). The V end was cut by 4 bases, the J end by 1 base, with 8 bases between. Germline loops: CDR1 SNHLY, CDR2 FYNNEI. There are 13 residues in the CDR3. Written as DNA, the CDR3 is TGTGCCAGCAGTGGGGGCGCGTCCTACGAGCAGTACTTC. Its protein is CASSGGASYEQYF.

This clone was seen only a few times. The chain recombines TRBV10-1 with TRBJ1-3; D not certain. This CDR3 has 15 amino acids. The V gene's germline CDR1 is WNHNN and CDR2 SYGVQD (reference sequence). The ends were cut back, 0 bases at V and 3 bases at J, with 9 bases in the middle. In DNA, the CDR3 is TGCGCCAGCAGTGAGTCGCATGGGATTGGAAACACCATATATTTT. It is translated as CASSESHGIGNTIYF.

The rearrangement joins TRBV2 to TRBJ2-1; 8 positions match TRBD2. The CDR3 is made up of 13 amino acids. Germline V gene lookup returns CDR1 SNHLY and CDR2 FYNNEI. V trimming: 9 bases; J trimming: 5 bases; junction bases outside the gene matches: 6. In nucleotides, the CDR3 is TGTGCCAGGGGACGGGAGGGGGACAATGAGCAGTTCTTC. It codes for CARGREGDNEQFF.

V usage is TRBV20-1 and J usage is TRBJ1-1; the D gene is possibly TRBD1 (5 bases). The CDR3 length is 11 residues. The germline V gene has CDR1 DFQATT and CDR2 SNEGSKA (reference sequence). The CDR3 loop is CRGVRDTEAFF. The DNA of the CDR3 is TGCAGAGGGGTAAGGGACACTGAAGCTTTCTTT.

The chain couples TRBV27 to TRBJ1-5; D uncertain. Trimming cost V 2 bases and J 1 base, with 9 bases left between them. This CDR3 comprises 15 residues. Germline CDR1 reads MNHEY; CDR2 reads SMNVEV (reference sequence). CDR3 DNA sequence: TGTGCCAGCAGTTTAGAAGGAAGGAGCAATCAGCCCCAGCATTTT. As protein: CASSLEGRSNQPQHF.

The CDR3: CASSVTGYSNQPQHF. CDR3 coding DNA: TGTGCCAGCAGTGTGACAGGGTATAGCAATCAGCCCCAGCATTTT. The chain carries TRBV6-1 and TRBJ1-5, with TRBD1 identical over 7 bases. CDR1 and CDR2 (germline): MNHNS, SASEGT. The CDR3 has 15 amino acids. V trimming: 4 bases; J trimming: 0 bases; junction bases outside the gene matches: 3.

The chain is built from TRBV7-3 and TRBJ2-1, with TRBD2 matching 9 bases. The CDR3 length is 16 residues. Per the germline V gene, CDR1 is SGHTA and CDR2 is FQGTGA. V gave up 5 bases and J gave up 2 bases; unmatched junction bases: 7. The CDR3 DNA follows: TGTGCCAGCAGCCAGACTAGCGGCTTACCCTACAATGAGCAGTTCTTC. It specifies CASSQTSGLPYNEQFF.

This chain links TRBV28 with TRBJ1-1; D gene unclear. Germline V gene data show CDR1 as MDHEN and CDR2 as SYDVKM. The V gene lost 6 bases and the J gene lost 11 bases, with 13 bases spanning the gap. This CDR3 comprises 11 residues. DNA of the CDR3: TGTGCCAGCAGCAGCGCTCGACTGGCTTTCTTT. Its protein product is CASSSARLAFF.

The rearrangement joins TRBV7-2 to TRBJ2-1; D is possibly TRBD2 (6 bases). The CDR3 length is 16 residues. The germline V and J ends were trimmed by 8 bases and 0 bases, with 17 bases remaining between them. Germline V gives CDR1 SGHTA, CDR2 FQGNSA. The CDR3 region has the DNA TGTGCCAGCGGGGGGATGGGACTCATCTCCTACAATGAGCAGTTCTTC. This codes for CASGGMGLISYNEQFF.

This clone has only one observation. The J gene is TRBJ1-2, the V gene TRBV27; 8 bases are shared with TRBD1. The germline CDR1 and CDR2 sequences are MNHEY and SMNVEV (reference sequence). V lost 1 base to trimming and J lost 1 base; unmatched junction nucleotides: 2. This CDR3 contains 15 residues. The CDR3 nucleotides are TGTGCCAGCAGTTTATACAGGGGGATTAACTATGGCTACACCTTC. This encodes CASSLYRGINYGYTF.

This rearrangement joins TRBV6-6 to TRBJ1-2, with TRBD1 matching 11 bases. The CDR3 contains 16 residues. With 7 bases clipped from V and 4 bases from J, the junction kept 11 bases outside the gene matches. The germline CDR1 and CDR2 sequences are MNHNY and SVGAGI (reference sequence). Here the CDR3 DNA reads TGTGCCAGCAAGACCGGGACAGGGGGTCGTCTCTATGGCTACACCTTC. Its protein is CASKTGTGGRLYGYTF.

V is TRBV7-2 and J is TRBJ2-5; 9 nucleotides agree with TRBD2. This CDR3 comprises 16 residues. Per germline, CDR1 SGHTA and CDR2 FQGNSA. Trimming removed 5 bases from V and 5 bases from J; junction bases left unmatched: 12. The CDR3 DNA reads TGTGCCAGCAGCCCCGTGGGCGGGAGGGCTGGGGAGACCCAGTACTTC. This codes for CASSPVGGRAGETQYF.

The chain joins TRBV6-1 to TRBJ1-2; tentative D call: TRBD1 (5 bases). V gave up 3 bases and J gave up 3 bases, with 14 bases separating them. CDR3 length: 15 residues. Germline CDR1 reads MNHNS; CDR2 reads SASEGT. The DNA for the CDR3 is TGTGCCAGCAGTGATTCAGGGAAATGGGACTATGGCTACACCTTC. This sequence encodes CASSDSGKWDYGYTF.

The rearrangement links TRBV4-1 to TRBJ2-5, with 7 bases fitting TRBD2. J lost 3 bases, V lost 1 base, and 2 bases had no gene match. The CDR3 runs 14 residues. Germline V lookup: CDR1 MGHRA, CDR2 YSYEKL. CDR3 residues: CASSQATSEETQYF. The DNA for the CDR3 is TGCGCCAGCAGCCAAGCAACTAGCGAAGAGACCCAGTACTTC.

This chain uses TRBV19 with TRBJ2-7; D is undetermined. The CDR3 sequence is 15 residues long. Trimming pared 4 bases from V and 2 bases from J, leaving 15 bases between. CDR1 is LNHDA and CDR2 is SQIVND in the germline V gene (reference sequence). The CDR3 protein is CASSTAATWAYEQYF. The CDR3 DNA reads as TGTGCCAGTAGTACCGCCGCCACCTGGGCCTACGAGCAGTACTTC.

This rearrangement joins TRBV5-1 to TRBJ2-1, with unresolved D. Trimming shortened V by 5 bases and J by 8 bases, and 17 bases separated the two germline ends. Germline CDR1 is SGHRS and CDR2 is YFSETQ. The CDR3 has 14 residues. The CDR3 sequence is CASSVRVTGDEQFF. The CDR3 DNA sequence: TGCGCCAGCAGTGTACGGGTCACCGGAGATGAGCAGTTCTTC.

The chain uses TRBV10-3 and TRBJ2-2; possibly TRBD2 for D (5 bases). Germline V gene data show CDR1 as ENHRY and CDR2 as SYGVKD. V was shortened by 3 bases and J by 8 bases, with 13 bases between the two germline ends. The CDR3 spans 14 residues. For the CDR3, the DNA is TGTGCCATCAGTGATGGGGAGATGGGGGGGGAGCTGTTTTTT. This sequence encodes CAISDGEMGGELFF.

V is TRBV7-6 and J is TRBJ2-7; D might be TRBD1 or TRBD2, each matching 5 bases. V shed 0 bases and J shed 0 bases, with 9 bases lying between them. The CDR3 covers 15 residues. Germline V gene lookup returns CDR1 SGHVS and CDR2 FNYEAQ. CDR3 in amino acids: CASSLAWGSSYEQYF. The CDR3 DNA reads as TGTGCCAGCAGCTTAGCATGGGGGAGCTCCTACGAGCAGTACTTC.